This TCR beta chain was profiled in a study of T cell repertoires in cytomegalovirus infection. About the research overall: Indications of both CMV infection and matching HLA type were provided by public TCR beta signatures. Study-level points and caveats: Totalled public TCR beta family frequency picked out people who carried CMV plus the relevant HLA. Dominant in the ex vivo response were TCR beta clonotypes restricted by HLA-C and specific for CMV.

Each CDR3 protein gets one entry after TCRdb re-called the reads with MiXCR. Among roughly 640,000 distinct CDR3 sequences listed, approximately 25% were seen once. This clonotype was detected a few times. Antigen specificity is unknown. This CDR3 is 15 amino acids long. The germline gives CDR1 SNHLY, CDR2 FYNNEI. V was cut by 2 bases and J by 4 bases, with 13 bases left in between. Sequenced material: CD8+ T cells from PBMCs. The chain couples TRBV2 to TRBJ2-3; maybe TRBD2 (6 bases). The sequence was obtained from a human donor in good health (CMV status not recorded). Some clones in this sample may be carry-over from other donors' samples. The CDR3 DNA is TGTGCCAGCAGTGAATACGGCGGGAAGGCAGATACGCAGTATTTT. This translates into CASSEYGGKADTQYF.